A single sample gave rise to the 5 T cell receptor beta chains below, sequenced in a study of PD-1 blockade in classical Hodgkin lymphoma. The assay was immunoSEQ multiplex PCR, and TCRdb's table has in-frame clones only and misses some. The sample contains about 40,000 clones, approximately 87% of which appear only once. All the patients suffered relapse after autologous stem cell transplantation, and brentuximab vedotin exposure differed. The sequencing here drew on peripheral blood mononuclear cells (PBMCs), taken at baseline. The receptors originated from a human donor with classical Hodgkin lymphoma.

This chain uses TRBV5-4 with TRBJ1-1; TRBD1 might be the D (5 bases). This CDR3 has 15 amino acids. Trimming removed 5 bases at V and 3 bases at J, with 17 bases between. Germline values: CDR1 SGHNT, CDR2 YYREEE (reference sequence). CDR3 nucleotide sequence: TGTGCCAGCAGGGGGGGGAGGGCGTGGGACACTGAAGCTTTCTTT. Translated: CASRGGRAWDTEAFF.

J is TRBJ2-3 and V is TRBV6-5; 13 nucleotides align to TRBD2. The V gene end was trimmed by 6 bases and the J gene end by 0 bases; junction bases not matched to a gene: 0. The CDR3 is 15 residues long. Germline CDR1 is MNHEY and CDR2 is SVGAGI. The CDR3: CASRGLAGSTDTQYF. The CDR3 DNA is TGTGCCAGCAGGGGACTAGCGGGGAGCACAGATACGCAGTATTTT.

CDR3 in DNA: TGTGCCAGCAGTTCCCAGGGTGGCTATGGCTACACCTTC. Its protein is CASSSQGGYGYTF. The chain is built from TRBV6-6 and TRBJ1-2; D perhaps matches TRBD1 (5 bases). Germline-derived CDR1 and CDR2 are MNHNY and SVGAGI (reference sequence). Trimming took off 4 bases at V and 4 bases at J, with 10 bases between the two ends. The CDR3 totals 13 residues.

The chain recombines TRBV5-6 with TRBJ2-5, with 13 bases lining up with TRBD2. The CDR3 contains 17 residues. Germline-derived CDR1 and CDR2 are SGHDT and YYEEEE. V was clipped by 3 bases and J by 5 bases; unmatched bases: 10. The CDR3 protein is CASSSRGLAGERETQYF. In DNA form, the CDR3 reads TGTGCCAGCAGCTCGCGTGGACTAGCGGGAGAGAGGGAGACCCAGTACTTC.

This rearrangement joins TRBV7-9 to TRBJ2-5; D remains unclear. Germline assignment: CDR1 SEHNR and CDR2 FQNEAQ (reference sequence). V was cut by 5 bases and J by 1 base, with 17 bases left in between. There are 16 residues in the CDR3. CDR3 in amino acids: CASSPTPLIAQETQYF. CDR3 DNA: TGTGCCAGCAGCCCTACCCCCCTGATAGCCCAAGAGACCCAGTACTTC.